The next 30 T cell receptor beta chains were all read from a single sample in a study of monozygotic twins with inflammatory bowel disease (dated by TCRdb to the late 2010s). The library was built by means of 5' RACE. Sequenced on an Illumina HiSeq 2500. TCRdb reprocessed the reads, and each CDR3 protein sequence is entered once, without DNA. The sample has over 100,000 distinct CDR3 sequences on record. Roughly an eighth of the sample belongs to the ten largest clones. Sequenced material: blood. Receptors originate from a human donor with ulcerative colitis or Crohn's disease, or a healthy co-twin of an affected twin (not recorded which).

The chain links TRBV7-2 to TRBJ1-6. The germline gives CDR1 SGHTA, CDR2 FQGNSA. The CDR3 covers 15 residues. The CDR3 loop reads CASSLYSAGNSPLHF.

The gene calls are TRBV5-6 and TRBJ2-5; TCRdb's D call, TRBD2, is unchecked because there is no DNA. Germline V gene sequence: CDR1 SGHDT, CDR2 YYEEEE. The CDR3 is 14 residues long. The CDR3: CASSPTSGSETQYF.

The chain joins TRBV15 to TRBJ2-1; TCRdb outputs TRBD2, but without DNA this stays unchecked. CDR3 length equals 16 residues. CDR1 and CDR2 from the germline V gene are LNHNV and YYDKDF (reference sequence). CDR3 sequence: CATSFQWGEGGNEQFF.

V is TRBV7-2 and J is TRBJ2-3; TCRdb selects TRBD1, and the lack of DNA leaves this call unchecked. Germline CDR1 SGHTA, CDR2 FQGNSA. The CDR3 is 14 amino acids. The CDR3 loop reads CASSLVGDTDTQYF. Full variable domain (outside the CDR3, taken from reference TRBV7-2 and TRBJ2-3): GAGVSQSPSNKVTEKGKDVELRCDPISGHTALYWYRQSLGQGLEFLIYFQGNSAPDKSGLPSDRFSAERTGGSVSTLTIQRTQQEDSAVYLCASSLVGDTDTQYFGPGTRLTVL.

The V call is TRBV18, the J call TRBJ2-3; the TCRdb call, TRBD1, lacks DNA for checking. The germline V gene has CDR1 KGHSH and CDR2 LQKENI. This CDR3 comprises 14 residues. The CDR3 here is CASSPGQPTDTQYF.

The gene calls are TRBV5-1 and TRBJ2-7; TCRdb selects TRBD1, and the lack of DNA leaves this call unchecked. Germline values: CDR1 SGHRS, CDR2 YFSETQ. This CDR3 has 13 amino acids. This CDR3 reads CASSTGGPNEQYF. The whole variable domain, remainder taken from reference TRBV5-1 and TRBJ2-7, is KAGVTQTPRYLIKTRGQQVTLSCSPISGHRSVSWYQQTPGQGLQFLFEYFSETQRNKGNFPGRFSGRQFSNSRSEMNVSTLELGDSALYLCASSTGGPNEQYFGPGTRLTVT.

The rearrangement uses TRBV12-3 or TRBV12-4 and TRBJ2-2; the TCRdb call, TRBD1, lacks DNA for checking. The CDR3 extends over 17 amino acids. The CDR3 loop reads CASRPGQGESNTGELFF.

This chain joins TRBV7-8 and TRBJ2-7. Germline loops: CDR1 SGHVS, CDR2 FQNEAQ. The CDR3 extends over 13 amino acids. This chain's CDR3 is CASSFEDSYEQYF.

The J gene is TRBJ2-1, the V gene TRBV10-3. This CDR3 region has 15 residues. The germline CDR1 and CDR2 sequences are ENHRY and SYGVKD. The CDR3 here is CAISVGFEFYNEQFF.

V gene TRBV24-1 combines with J gene TRBJ2-1; TCRdb selects TRBD1, and the lack of DNA leaves this call unchecked. Germline loops: CDR1 KGHDR, CDR2 SFDVKD. This CDR3 comprises 19 residues. CDR3 loop: CATRRGGGGGSSANNEQFF.

The gene calls are TRBV25-1 and TRBJ2-1; TCRdb's D call, TRBD2, is unchecked because there is no DNA. Germline V lookup: CDR1 MGHDK, CDR2 SYGVNS. The CDR3 runs 16 residues. CDR3 in amino acids: CASSETSGRASNEQFF.

The genes are TRBV12-3 or TRBV12-4 and TRBJ2-3; with no DNA, the TCRdb D assignment of TRBD2 cannot be verified. This CDR3 comprises 15 residues. CDR3 loop: CASSLGVSGADTQYF.

The chain recombines TRBV18 with TRBJ2-7; absent DNA, TCRdb's TRBD2 call cannot be checked. The length of the CDR3 is 16 residues. Germline V gene sequence: CDR1 KGHSH, CDR2 LQKENI. CDR3 protein: CASSPPYPSGSYEQYF.

The J gene is TRBJ2-1, the V gene TRBV6-1. This CDR3 comprises 11 residues. Germline lookup yields CDR1 MNHNS and CDR2 SASEGT. The CDR3 loop reads CASSERYEQFF.

The gene calls are TRBV6-1 and TRBJ2-1; with no DNA, the TCRdb D assignment of TRBD1 cannot be verified. Germline V gives CDR1 MNHNS, CDR2 SASEGT. CDR3 size: 16 residues. Here the CDR3 reads CASSPRQGEDYNEQFF.

The chain recombines TRBV24-1 with TRBJ2-7; without DNA, the TCRdb call of TRBD2 cannot be checked. The CDR3 totals 15 residues. Germline lookup yields CDR1 KGHDR and CDR2 SFDVKD. The CDR3 spells CATSDRRGGGYEQYF.

This chain uses TRBV29-1 with TRBJ1-1; absent DNA, TCRdb's TRBD1 call cannot be checked. Germline CDR1 reads SQVTM; CDR2 reads ANQGSEA. The CDR3 runs to 14 residues. CDR3 in amino acids: CSALKGTGGPAAFF. Full variable domain (rest looked up from reference TRBV29-1 and TRBJ1-1): SAVISQKPSRDICQRGTSLTIQCQVDSQVTMMFWYRQQPGQSLTLIATANQGSEATYESGFVIDKFPISRPNLTFSTLTVSNMSPEDSSIYLCSALKGTGGPAAFFGQGTRLTVV.

The rearrangement links TRBV7-8 to TRBJ2-7; TCRdb returns TRBD1, unconfirmable since there is no DNA. The germline gives CDR1 SGHVS, CDR2 FQNEAQ. There are 16 residues in the CDR3. Here the CDR3 reads CASSLVRGNLLYEQHF.

The chain links TRBV5-4 to TRBJ2-7; TCRdb proposes TRBD1, but this gene call is untestable without DNA. The CDR3 runs 15 residues. Germline V lookup: CDR1 SGHNT, CDR2 YYREEE (reference sequence). CDR3 sequence: CASSKGQGQPYEQYF. The full variable domain, rest sourced from reference TRBV5-4 and TRBJ2-7, is ETGVTQSPTHLIKTRGQQVTLRCSSQSGHNTVSWYQQALGQGPQFIFQYYREEENGRGNFPPRFSGLQFPNYSSELNVNALELDDSALYLCASSKGQGQPYEQYFGPGTRLTVT.

The chain recombines TRBV20-1 with TRBJ2-5; TCRdb proposes TRBD1, but this gene call is untestable without DNA. The CDR3 has 14 residues. The germline CDR1 and CDR2 sequences are DFQATT and SNEGSKA (reference sequence). The CDR3 loop is CSASTGGDQETQYF.

V is TRBV5-1 and J is TRBJ2-7. This CDR3 is 12 amino acids long. In germline, CDR1 is SGHRS, CDR2 YFSETQ. The CDR3 loop reads CASSLTTYEQYF. Based on the CDR3 plus reference TRBV5-1 and TRBJ2-7, the full variable domain is KAGVTQTPRYLIKTRGQQVTLSCSPISGHRSVSWYQQTPGQGLQFLFEYFSETQRNKGNFPGRFSGRQFSNSRSEMNVSTLELGDSALYLCASSLTTYEQYFGPGTRLTVT.

This chain joins TRBV5-1 and TRBJ2-7. This CDR3 has 16 amino acids. CDR1 is SGHRS, CDR2 YFSETQ, per germline. The CDR3 spells CASSLDTAGGLSEQYF.

The chain carries TRBV20-1 and TRBJ2-7. Germline CDR1 reads DFQATT; CDR2 reads SNEGSKA (reference sequence). This CDR3 comprises 13 residues. CDR3 sequence: CSARKFLSNEQYF.

The chain has TRBV29-1 and TRBJ1-3; absent DNA, TCRdb's TRBD1 call cannot be checked. CDR1 and CDR2 from the germline V gene are SQVTM and ANQGSEA. The CDR3 length is 15 residues. This CDR3 is CSVAWGQSSGNTIYF.

The rearrangement joins TRBV29-1 to TRBJ2-3; TCRdb picks TRBD1, but there is no DNA to check that call. CDR3 length equals 15 residues. The germline V gene has CDR1 SQVTM and CDR2 ANQGSEA. CDR3 sequence: CSADGGKKSTDTQYF.

The chain joins TRBV12-3 or TRBV12-4 to TRBJ1-1. The CDR3 loop spans 13 amino acids. CDR3 loop: CASSNDGNTEAFF.

The rearrangement joins TRBV12-3 or TRBV12-4 to TRBJ2-3; the D call from TCRdb, TRBD1, cannot be confirmed without DNA. CDR3 size: 14 residues. The CDR3 is CASSQGQGADTQYF.

The rearrangement uses TRBV14 and TRBJ2-3; checking the TCRdb D call of TRBD2 is not possible without DNA. The germline V gene encodes CDR1 SGHDN and CDR2 FVKESK. The CDR3 is 16 amino acids. The CDR3 protein is CASSHLPGGGSDTQYF.

This chain uses TRBV6-6 with TRBJ2-7; TCRdb returns TRBD1, unconfirmable since there is no DNA. Germline values: CDR1 MNHNY, CDR2 SVGAGI (reference sequence). The CDR3 extends over 14 amino acids. CDR3 region: CASTGGTAPLWQYF.

The V gene is TRBV29-1, the J gene TRBJ2-1. The length of the CDR3 is 12 residues. From germline, CDR1 is SQVTM and CDR2 ANQGSEA. The CDR3 here is CSVVLDGNEQFF.